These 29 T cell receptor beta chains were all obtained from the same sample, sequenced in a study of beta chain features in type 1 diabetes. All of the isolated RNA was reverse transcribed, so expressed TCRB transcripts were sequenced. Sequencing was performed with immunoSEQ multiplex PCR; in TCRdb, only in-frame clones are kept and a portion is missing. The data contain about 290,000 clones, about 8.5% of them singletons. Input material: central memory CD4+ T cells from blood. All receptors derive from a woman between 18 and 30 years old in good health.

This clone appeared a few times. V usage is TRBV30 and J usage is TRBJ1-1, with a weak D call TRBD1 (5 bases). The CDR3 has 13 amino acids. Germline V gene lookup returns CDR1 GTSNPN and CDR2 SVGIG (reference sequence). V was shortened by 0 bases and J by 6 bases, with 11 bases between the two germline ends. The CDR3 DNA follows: TGTGCCTGGAGTGTACTCAGGGAGGCTGAAGCTTTCTTT. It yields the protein CAWSVLREAEAFF.

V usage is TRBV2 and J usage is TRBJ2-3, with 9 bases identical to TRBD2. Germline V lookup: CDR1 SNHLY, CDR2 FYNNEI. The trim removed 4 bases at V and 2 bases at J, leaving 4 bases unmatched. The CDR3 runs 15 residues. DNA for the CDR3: TGTGCCAGCAGTGTCGCGGGGGGGTTCACAGATACGCAGTATTTT. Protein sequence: CASSVAGGFTDTQYF. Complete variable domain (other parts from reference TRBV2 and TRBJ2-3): EPEVTQTPSHQVTQMGQEVILRCVPISNHLYFYWYRQILGQKVEFLVSFYNNEISEKSEIFDDQFSVERPDGSNFTLKIRSTKLEDSAMYFCASSVAGGFTDTQYFGPGTRLTVL.

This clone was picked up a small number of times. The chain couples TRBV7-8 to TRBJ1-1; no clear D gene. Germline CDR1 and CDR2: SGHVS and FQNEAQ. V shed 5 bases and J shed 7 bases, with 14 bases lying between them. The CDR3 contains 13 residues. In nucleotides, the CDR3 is TGTGCCAGCAGCCTTCGAGGGTGGGGTGAAGCTTTCTTT. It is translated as CASSLRGWGEAFF. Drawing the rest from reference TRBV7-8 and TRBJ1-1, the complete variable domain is GAGVSQSPRYKVAKRGQDVALRCDPISGHVSLFWYQQALGQGPEFLTYFQNEAQLDKSGLPSDRFFAERPEGSVSTLKIQRTQQEDSAVYLCASSLRGWGEAFFGQGTRLTVV.

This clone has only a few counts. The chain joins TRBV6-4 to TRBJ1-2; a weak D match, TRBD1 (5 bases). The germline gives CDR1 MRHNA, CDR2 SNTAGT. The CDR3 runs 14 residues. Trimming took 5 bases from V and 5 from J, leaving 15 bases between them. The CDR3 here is CASSPRDGIYGYTF. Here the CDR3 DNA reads TGTGCCAGCAGTCCCCGGGACGGAATATATGGCTACACCTTC.

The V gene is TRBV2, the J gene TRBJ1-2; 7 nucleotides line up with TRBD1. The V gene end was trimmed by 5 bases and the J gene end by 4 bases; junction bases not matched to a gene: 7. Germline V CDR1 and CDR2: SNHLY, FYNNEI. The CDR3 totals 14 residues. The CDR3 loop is CASSRDSTGYGYTF. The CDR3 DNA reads TGTGCCAGCAGTCGGGACAGCACAGGCTATGGCTACACCTTC.

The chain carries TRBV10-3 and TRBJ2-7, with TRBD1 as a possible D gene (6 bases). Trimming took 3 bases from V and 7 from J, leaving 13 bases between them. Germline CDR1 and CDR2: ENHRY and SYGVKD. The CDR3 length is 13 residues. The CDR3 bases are TGTGCCATCAGTGACCTCCCCGGACAGGAGCAGTACGTC. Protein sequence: CAISDLPGQEQYV.

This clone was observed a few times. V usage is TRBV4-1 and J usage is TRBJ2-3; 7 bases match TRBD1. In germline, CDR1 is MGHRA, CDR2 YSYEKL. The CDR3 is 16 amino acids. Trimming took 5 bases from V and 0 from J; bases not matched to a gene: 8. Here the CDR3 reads CASSSRTGTSTDTQYF. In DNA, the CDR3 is TGCGCCAGCAGCTCACGGACAGGAACTAGCACAGATACGCAGTATTTT.

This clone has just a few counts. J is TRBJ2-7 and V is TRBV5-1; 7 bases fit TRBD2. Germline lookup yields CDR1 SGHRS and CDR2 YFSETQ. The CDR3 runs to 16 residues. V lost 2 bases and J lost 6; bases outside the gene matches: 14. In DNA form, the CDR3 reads TGCGCCAGCAGCTTAATTATAGGGAGGGCCAACGGCGAGCAGTACTTC. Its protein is CASSLIIGRANGEQYF. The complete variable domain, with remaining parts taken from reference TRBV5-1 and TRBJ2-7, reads KAGVTQTPRYLIKTRGQQVTLSCSPISGHRSVSWYQQTPGQGLQFLFEYFSETQRNKGNFPGRFSGRQFSNSRSEMNVSTLELGDSALYLCASSLIIGRANGEQYFGPGTRLTVT.

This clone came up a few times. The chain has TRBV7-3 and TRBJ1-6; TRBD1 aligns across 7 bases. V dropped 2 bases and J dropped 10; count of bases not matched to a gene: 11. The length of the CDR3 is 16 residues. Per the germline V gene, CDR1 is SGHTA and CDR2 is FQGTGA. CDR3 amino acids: CASSLQGESRGSPLHF. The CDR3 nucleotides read TGTGCCAGCAGCTTACAGGGGGAAAGTAGAGGATCACCCCTCCACTTT.

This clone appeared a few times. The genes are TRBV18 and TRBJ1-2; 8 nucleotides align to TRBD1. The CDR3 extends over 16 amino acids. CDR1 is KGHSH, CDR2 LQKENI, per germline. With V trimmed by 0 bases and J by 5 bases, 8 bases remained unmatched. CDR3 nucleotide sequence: TGTGCCAGCTCACCACCCAGACAGGGGCCGATGTATGGCTACACCTTC. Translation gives CASSPPRQGPMYGYTF.

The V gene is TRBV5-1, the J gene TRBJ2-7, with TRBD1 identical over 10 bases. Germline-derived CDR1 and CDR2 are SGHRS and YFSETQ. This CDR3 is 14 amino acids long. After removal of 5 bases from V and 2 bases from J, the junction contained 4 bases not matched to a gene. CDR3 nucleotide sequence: TGCGCCAGCAGTACCGGGACAGGGGCCTACGAGCAGTACTTC. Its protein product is CASSTGTGAYEQYF.

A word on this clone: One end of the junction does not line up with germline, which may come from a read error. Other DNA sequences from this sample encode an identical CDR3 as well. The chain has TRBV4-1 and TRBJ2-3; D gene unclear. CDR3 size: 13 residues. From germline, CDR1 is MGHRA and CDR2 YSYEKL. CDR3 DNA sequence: TGTGCCAGCAGCCAAGATCAGGAGGATACGCAGTATTTT. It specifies CASSQDQEDTQYF.

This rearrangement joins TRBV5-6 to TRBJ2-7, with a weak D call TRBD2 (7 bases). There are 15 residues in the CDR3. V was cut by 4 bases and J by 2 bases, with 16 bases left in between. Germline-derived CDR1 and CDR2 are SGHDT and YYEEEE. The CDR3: CASSPKGGVPYEQYF. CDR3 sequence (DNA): TGTGCCAGCAGCCCAAAAGGGGGGGTCCCCTACGAGCAGTACTTC.

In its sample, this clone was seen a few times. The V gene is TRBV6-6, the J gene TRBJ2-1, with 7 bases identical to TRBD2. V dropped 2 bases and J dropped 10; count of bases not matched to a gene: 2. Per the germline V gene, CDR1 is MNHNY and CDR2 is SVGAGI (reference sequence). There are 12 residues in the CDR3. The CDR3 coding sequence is TGTGCCAGCAGTTACACCGGGGGGGAGCAGTTCTTC. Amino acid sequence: CASSYTGGEQFF.

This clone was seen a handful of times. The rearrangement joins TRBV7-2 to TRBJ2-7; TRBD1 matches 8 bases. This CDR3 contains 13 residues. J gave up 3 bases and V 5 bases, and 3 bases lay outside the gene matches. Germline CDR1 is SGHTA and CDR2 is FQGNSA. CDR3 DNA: TGTGCCAGCAGCCCGGGACAGGACTACGAGCAGTACTTC. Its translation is CASSPGQDYEQYF. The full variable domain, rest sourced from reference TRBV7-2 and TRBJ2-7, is GAGVSQSPSNKVTEKGKDVELRCDPISGHTALYWYRQSLGQGLEFLIYFQGNSAPDKSGLPSDRFSAERTGGSVSTLTIQRTQQEDSAVYLCASSPGQDYEQYFGPGTRLTVT.

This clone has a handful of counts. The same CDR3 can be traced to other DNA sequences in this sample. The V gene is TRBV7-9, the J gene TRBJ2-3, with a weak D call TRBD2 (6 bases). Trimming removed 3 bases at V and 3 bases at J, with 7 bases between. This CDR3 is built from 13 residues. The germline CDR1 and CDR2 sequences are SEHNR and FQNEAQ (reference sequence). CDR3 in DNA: TGTGCCAGCAGCTTGGAGGGGACAGATACGCAGTATTTT. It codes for CASSLEGTDTQYF.

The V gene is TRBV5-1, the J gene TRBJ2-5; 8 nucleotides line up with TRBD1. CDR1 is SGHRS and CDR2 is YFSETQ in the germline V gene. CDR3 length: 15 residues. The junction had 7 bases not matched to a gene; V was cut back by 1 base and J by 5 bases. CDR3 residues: CASSLTAGGRETQYF. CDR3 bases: TGCGCCAGCAGCTTGACGGCAGGGGGCAGGGAGACCCAGTACTTC.

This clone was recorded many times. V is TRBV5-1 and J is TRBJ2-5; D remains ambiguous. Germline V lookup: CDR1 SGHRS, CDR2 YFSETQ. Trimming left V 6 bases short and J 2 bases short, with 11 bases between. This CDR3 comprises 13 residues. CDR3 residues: CASMWQTQETQYF. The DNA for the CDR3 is TGCGCCAGCATGTGGCAGACACAAGAGACCCAGTACTTC.

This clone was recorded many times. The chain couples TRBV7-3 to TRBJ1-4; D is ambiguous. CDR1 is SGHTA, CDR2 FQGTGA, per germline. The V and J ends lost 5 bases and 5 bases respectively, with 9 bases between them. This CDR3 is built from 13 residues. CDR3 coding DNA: TGTGCCAGCAGCAGCGTGGGAAATGAAAAACTGTTTTTT. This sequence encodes CASSSVGNEKLFF.

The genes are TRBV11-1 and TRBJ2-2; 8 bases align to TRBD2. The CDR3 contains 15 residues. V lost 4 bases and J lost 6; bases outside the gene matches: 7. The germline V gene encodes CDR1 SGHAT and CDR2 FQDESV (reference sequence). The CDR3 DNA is TGTGCCAGCAGCTGGGGACTAGGGATCTCCGGGGAGCTGTTTTTT. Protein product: CASSWGLGISGELFF.

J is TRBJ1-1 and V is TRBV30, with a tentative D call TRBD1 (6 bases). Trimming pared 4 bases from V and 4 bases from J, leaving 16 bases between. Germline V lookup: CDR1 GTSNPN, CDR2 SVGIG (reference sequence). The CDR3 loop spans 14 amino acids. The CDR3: CAWMLGGAGTEAFF. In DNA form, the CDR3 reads TGTGCCTGGATGTTGGGGGGCGCGGGCACTGAAGCTTTCTTT.

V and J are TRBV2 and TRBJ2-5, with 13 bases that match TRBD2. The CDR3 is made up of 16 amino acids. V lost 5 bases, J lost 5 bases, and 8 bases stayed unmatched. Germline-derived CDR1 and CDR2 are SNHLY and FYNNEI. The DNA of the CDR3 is TGTGCCAGCAGTCGGACTAGCGGGAGAGCTCGGGAGACCCAGTACTTC. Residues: CASSRTSGRARETQYF.

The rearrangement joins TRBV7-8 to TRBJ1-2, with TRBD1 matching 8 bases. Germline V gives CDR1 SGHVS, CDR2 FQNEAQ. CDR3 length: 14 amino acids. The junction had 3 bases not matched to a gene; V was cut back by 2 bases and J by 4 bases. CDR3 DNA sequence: TGTGCCAGCAGCTTAAGCAGGGGGCCCTATGGCTACACCTTC. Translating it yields CASSLSRGPYGYTF.

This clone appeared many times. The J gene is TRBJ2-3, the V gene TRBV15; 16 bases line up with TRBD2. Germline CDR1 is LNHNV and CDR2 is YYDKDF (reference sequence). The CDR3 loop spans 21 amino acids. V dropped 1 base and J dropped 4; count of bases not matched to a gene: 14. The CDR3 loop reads CATSRAPGTSGRARVADTQYF. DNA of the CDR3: TGTGCCACCAGCAGAGCTCCCGGGACTAGCGGGAGGGCCAGGGTAGCAGATACGCAGTATTTT.

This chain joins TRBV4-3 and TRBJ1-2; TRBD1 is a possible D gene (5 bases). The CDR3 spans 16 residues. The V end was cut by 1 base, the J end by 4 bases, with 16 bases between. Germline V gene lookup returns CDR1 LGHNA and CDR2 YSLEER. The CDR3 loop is CASSQVLGQGTYGYTF. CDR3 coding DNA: TGCGCCAGCAGCCAAGTTCTTGGGCAGGGAACCTATGGCTACACCTTC.

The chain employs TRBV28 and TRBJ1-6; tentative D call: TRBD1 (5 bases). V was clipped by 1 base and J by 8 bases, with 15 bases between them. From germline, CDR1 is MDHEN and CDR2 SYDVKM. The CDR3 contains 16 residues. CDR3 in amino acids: CASSLYAQVPHSPLHF. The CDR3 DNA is TGTGCCAGCAGTTTATACGCACAGGTACCCCATTCACCCCTCCACTTT.

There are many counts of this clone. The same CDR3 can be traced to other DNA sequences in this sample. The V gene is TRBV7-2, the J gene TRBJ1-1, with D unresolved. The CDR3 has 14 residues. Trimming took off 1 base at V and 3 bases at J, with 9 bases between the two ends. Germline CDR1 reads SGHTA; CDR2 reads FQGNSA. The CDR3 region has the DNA TGTGCCAGCAGCTTAGGTTTTGGGGACACTGAAGCTTTCTTT. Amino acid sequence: CASSLGFGDTEAFF.

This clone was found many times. CDR3 sequence: CASSLSSGGDTEQYV. DNA of the CDR3: TGTGCCAGCAGTTTATCTAGCGGGGGGGACACCGAGCAGTACGTC. This chain connects TRBV28 to TRBJ2-7, with 12 bases matching TRBD2. V was pared by 1 base and J by 6 bases, with 4 bases of the junction left unmatched. Germline CDR1 is MDHEN and CDR2 is SYDVKM. The CDR3 sequence is 15 residues long.

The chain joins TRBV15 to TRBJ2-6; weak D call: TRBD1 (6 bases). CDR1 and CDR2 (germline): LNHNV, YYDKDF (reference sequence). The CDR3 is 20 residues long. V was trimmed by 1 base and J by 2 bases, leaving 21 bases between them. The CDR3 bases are TGTGCCACCAGCAGAGCCACTAGTCCGGGACAAATAACTGGGGCCAACGTCCTGACTTTC. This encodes CATSRATSPGQITGANVLTF.